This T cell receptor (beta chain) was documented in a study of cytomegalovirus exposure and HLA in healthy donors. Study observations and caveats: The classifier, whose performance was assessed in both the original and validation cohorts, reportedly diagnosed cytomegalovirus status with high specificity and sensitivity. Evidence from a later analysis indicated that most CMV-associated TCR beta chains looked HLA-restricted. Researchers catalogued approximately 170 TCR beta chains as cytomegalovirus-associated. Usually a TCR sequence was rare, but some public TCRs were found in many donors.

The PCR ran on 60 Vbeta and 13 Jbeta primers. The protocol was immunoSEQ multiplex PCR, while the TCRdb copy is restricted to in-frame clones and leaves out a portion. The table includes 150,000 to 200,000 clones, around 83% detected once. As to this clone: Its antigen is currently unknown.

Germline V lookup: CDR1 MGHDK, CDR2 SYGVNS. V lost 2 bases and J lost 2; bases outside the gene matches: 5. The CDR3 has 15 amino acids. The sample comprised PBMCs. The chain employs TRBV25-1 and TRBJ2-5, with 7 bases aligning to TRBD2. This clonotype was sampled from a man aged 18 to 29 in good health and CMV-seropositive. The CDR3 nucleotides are TGTGCCAGCAGTGAAGGACGGGGGGATCAAGAGACCCAGTACTTC. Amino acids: CASSEGRGDQETQYF.